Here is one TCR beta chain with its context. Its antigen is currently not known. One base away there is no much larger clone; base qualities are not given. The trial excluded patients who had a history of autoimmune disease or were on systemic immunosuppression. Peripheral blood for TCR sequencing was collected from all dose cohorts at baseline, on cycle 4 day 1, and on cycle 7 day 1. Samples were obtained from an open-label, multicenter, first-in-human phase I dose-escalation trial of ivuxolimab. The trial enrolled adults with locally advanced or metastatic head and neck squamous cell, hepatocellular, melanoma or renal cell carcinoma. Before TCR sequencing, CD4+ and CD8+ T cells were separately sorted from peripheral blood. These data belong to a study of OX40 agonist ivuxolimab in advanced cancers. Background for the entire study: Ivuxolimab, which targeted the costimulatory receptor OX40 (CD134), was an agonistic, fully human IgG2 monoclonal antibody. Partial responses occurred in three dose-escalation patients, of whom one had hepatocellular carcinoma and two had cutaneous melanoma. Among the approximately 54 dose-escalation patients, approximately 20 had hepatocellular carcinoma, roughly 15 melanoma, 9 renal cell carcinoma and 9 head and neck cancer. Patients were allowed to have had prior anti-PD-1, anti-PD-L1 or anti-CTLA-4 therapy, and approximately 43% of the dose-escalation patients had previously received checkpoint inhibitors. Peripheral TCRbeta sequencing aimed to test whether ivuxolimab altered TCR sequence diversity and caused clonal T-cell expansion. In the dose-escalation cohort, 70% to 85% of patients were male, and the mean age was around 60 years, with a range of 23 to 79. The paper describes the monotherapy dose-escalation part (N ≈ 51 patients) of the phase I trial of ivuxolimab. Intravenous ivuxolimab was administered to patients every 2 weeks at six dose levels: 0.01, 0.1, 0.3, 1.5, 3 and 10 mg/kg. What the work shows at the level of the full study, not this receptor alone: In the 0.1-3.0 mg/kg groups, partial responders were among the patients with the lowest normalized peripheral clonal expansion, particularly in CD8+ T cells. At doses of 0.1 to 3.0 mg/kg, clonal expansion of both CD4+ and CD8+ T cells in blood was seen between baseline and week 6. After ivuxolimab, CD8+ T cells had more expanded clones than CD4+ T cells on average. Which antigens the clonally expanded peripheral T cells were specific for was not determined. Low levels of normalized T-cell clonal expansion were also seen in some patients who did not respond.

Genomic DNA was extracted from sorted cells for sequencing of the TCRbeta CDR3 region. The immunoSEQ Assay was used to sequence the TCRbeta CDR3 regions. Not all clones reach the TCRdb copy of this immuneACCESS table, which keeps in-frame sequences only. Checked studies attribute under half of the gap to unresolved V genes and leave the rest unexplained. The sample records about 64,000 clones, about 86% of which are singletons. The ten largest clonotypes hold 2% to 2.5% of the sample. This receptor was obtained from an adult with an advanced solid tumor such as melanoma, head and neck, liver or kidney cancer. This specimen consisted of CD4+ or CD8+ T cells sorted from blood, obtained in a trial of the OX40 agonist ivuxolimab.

Read as DNA, the sequence is TGTGCCAGCAGCCATAGACAGGGCGGGACCGGGGAGCTGTTTTTT. Its protein reads: CASSHRQGGTGELFF. This chain is built from TRBV7-2 and TRBJ2-2, with 7 bases aligning to TRBD1. Inclusive of the bounding cysteine and phenylalanine, the CDR3 is 15 residues long. Only CDR3 DNA remains: 45 bases, in frame from the first base. Per the germline V gene, SGHTA is the CDR1 and FQGNSA is the CDR2. V loses 5 bases at its end and J loses 5 bases; junction bases beyond the gene matches: 8.